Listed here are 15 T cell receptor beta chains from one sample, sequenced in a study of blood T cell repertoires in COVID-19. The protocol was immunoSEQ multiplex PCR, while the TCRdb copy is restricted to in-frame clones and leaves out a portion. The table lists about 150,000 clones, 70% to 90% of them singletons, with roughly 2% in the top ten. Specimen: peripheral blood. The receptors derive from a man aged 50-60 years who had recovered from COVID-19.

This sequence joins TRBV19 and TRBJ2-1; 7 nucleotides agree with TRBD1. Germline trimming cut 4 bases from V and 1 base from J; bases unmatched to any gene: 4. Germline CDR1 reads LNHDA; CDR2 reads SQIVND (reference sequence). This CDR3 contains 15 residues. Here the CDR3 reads CASSRQGISYNEQFF. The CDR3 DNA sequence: TGTGCCAGTAGTAGACAGGGCATATCCTACAATGAGCAGTTCTTC. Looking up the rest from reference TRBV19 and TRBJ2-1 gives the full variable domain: DGGITQSPKYLFRKEGQNVTLSCEQNLNHDAMYWYRQDPGQGLRLIYYSQIVNDFQKGDIAEGYSVSREKKESFPLTVTSAQKNPTAFYLCASSRQGISYNEQFFGPGTRLTVL.

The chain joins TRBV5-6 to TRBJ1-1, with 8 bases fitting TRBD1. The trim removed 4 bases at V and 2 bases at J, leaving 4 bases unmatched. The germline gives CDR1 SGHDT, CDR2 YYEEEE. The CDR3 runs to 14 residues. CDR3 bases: TGTGCCAGCAGCGGACAGGGATATAACACTGAAGCTTTCTTT. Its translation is CASSGQGYNTEAFF.

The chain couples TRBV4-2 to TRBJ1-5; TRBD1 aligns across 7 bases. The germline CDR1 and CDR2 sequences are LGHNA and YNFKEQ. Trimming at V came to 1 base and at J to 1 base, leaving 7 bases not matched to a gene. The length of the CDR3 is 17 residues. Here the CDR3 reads CASSQAQTGMSNQPQHF. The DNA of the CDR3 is TGTGCCAGCAGCCAAGCCCAGACAGGGATGAGCAATCAGCCCCAGCATTTT.

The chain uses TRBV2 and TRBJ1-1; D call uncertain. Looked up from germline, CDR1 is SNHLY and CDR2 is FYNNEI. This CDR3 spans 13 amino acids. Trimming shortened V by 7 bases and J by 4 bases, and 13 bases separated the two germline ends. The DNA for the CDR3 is TGTGCCAGCACAGCATCACAGACCACTGAAGCTTTCTTT. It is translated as CASTASQTTEAFF.

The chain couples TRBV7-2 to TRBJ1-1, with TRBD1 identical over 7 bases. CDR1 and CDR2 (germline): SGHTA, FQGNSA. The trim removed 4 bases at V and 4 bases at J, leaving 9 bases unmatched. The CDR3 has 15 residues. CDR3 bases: TGTGCCAGCAGCTCCCCGGACAGGTACGGCACTGAAGCTTTCTTT. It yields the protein CASSSPDRYGTEAFF.

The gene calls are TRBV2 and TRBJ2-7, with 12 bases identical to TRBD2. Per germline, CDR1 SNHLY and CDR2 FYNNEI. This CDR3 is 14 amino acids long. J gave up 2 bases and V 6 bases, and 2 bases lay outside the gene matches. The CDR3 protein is CASRLAGGPYEQYF. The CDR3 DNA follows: TGTGCCAGCAGACTAGCGGGGGGACCCTACGAGCAGTACTTC. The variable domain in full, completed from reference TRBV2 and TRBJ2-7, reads EPEVTQTPSHQVTQMGQEVILRCVPISNHLYFYWYRQILGQKVEFLVSFYNNEISEKSEIFDDQFSVERPDGSNFTLKIRSTKLEDSAMYFCASRLAGGPYEQYFGPGTRLTVT.

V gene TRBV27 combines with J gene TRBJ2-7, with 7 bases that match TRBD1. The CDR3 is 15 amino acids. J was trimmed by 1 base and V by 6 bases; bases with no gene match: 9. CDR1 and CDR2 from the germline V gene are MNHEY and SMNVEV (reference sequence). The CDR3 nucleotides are TGTGCCAGCAGCCTACGCCCGGGACAGTCCTACGAGCAGTACTTC. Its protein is CASSLRPGQSYEQYF.

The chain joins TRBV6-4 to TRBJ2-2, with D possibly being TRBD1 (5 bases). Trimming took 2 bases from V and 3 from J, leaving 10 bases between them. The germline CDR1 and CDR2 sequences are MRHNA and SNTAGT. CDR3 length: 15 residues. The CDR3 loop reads CASSDQGRDTGELFF. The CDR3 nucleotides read TGTGCCAGCAGTGACCAGGGTAGGGACACCGGGGAGCTGTTTTTT.

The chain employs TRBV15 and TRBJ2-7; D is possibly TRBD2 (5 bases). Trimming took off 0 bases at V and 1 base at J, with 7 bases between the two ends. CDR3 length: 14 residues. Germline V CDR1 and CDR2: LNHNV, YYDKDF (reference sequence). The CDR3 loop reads CATSRDTGSYEQYF. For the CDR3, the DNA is TGTGCCACCAGCAGAGATACGGGGTCCTACGAGCAGTACTTC.

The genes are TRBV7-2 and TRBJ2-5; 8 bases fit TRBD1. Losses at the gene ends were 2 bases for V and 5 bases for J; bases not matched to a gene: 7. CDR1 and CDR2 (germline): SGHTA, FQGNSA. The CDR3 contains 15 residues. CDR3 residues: CASSLTGQGGETQYF. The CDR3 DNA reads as TGTGCCAGCAGCTTAACCGGACAGGGTGGTGAGACCCAGTACTTC. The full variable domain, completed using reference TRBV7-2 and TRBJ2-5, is GAGVSQSPSNKVTEKGKDVELRCDPISGHTALYWYRQSLGQGLEFLIYFQGNSAPDKSGLPSDRFSAERTGGSVSTLTIQRTQQEDSAVYLCASSLTGQGGETQYFGPGTRLLVL.

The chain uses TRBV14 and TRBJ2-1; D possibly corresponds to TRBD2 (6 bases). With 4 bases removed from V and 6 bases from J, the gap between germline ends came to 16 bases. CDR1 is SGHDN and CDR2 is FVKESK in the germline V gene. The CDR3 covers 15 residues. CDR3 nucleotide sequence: TGTGCCAGCAGCCCGACTAGTAGTGTGGTCAATGAGCAGTTCTTC. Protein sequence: CASSPTSSVVNEQFF.

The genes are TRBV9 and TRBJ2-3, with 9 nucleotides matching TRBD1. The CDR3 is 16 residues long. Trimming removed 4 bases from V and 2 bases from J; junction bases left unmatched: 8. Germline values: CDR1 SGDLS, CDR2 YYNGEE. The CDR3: CASSTRGQGNTDTQYF. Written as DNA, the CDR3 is TGTGCCAGCAGCACCCGGGGACAGGGTAACACAGATACGCAGTATTTT.

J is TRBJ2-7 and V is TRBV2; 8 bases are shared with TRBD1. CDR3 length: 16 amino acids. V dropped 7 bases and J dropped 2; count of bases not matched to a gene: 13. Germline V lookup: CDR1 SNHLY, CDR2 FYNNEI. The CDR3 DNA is TGTGCCAGCAATCCAGGGGGCGCGCGGAGTGCCTACGAGCAGTACTTC. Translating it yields CASNPGGARSAYEQYF.

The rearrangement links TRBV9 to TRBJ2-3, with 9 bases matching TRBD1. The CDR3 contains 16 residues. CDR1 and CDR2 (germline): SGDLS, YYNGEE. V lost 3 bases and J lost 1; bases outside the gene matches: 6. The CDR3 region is CASSDRTGDGTDTQYF. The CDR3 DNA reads TGTGCCAGCAGCGACCGGACAGGGGACGGCACAGATACGCAGTATTTT.

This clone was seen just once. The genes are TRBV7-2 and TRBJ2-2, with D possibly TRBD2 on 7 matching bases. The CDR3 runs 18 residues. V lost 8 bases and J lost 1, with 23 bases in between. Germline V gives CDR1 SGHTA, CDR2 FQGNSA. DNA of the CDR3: TGTGCCAGCCTCCTGGGGAGGGGCCGACAGGTGAACACCGGGGAGCTGTTTTTT. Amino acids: CASLLGRGRQVNTGELFF.